This T cell receptor (beta chain) comes out of a study of human T cells and chemical hapten exposure. The time point denotes: patch test 2, 6 weeks after DPC sensitization. Treatment of the sample: therapeutic diphenylcyclopropenone sensitization with weekly scalp DPC. Germline V gene lookup returns CDR1 DFQATT and CDR2 SNEGSKA (reference sequence). The V gene end was trimmed by 6 bases and the J gene end by 6 bases; junction bases not matched to a gene: 8. This CDR3 region has 14 residues. This clonotype was detected only a few times. TCRdb re-called the RACE reads through MiXCR, storing one row per CDR3 protein. The table includes tens of thousands of distinct CDR3 sequences, around 10% detected once.

The rearrangement links TRBV20-1 to TRBJ2-1; 10 bases fit TRBD2. This specimen was whole blood, taken in connection with sensitization to the hapten diphenylcyclopropenone (DPC). The sequence came from a middle-aged man with alopecia areata. Some clones in this sample may be carry-over from other donors' samples. CDR3 residues: CSAKSGRGLNEQFF. CDR3 nucleotides: TGCAGTGCCAAAAGCGGGAGGGGCCTCAATGAGCAGTTCTTC.